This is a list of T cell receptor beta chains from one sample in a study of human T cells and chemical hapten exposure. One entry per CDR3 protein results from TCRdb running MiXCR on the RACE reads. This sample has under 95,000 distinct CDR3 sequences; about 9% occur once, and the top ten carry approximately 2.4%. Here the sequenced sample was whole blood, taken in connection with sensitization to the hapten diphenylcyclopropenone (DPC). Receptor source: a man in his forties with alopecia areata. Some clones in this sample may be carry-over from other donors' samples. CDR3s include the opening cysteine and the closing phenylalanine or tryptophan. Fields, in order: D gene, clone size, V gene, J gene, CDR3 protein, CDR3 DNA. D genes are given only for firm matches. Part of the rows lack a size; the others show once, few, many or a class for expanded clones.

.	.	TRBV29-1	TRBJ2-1	CSVDTLEYNEQFF	TGCAGCGTTGATACACTTGAGTACAATGAGCAGTTCTTC
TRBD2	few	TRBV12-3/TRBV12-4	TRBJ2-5	CASSLSAGVAETQYF	TGTGCCAGCAGTTTAAGTGCGGGAGTGGCAGAGACCCAGTACTTC
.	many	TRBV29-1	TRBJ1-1	CSVAGSAEAFF	TGCAGCGTTGCAGGTTCCGCTGAAGCTTTCTTT
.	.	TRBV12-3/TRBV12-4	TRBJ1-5	CASSLTHSSNQPQHF	TGTGCCAGCAGTTTAACTCACAGTAGCAATCAGCCCCAGCATTTT
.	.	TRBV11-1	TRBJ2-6	CASSPLGARGANVLTF	TGTGCCAGCAGCCCCTTGGGGGCGCGTGGGGCCAACGTCCTGACTTTC
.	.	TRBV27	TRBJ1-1	CASSLTGQRKAFF	TGTGCCAGCAGTTTAACCGGCCAGAGAAAAGCTTTCTTT
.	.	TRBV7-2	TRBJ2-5	CASSSDSLQETQYF	TGTGCCAGCAGCTCAGACTCGTTACAAGAGACCCAGTACTTC
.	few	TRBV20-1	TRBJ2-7	CSSRGSGAGSRQYF	TGCAGCTCCCGTGGGTCGGGGGCAGGTAGTCGGCAGTACTTC
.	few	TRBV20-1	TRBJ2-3	CSASDGAVRTDTQYF	TGCAGTGCTAGCGACGGAGCGGTTCGCACAGATACGCAGTATTTT
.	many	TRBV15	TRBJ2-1	CATSRDKTGGRAYNEQFF	TGTGCCACCAGCAGAGATAAGACAGGTGGGAGAGCCTACAATGAGCAGTTCTTC
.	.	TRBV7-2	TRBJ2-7	CASSLVEDPRYEQYF	TGTGCCAGCAGCTTAGTGGAGGACCCACGCTACGAGCAGTACTTC
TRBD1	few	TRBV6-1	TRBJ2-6	CASSEDTGAGANVLTF	TGTGCCAGCAGTGAAGACACAGGGGCTGGGGCCAACGTCCTGACTTTC
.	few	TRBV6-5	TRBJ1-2	CASSYSVTGSVNTYGYTF	TGTGCCAGCAGTTACTCGGTAACAGGGTCGGTGAATACCTATGGCTACACCTTC
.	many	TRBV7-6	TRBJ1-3	CASSLASHGNSGNTIYF	TGTGCCAGCAGCTTAGCAAGCCACGGAAATTCTGGAAACACCATATATTTT
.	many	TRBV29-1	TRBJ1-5	CSVETGNNQPQHF	TGCAGCGTAGAGACAGGCAACAATCAGCCCCAGCATTTT
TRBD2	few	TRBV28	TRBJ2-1	CASSPLVGLAGGEDRFF	TGTGCCAGCAGCCCCTTGGTAGGACTAGCGGGAGGAGAGGATCGGTTCTTC
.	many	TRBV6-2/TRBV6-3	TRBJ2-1	CASSYIGDNEQFF	TGTGCCAGCAGTTACATCGGTGACAATGAGCAGTTCTTC
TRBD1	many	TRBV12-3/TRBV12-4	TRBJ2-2	CASSRAPGQGAGELFF	TGTGCCAGCAGTCGCGCTCCGGGACAGGGTGCCGGGGAGCTGTTTTTT
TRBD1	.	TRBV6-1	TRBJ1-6	CASRDRENSPLHF	TGTGCCAGCAGAGACAGGGAAAATTCACCCCTCCACTTT
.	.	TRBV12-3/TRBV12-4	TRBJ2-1	CASSLEGSYNEQFF	TGTGCCAGCAGTTTAGAGGGTTCCTACAATGAGCAGTTCTTC
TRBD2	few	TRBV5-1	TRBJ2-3	CASTAGLALDTQYF	TGCGCCAGCACCGCGGGACTAGCTCTGGATACGCAGTATTTT
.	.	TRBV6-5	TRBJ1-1	CASRVPQGNDEAFF	TGTGCCAGCAGAGTACCTCAGGGAAATGATGAAGCTTTCTTT
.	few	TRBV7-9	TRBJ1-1	CASNRNTEAFF	TGTGCCAGCAACCGGAACACTGAAGCTTTCTTT
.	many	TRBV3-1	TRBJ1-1	CASSQGAVTEAFF	TGTGCCAGCAGCCAAGGCGCGGTCACTGAAGCTTTCTTT
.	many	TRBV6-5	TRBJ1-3	CASVHLAGAGNTIYF	TGTGCCAGCGTGCACCTGGCGGGGGCTGGAAACACCATATATTTT
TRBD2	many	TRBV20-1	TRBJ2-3	CSARDYGLAGVDTQYF	TGCAGTGCTAGAGATTATGGGCTAGCGGGAGTAGATACGCAGTATTTT
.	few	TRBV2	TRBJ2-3	CASSYLTDTQYF	TGTGCCAGCAGTTACCTCACAGATACGCAGTATTTT
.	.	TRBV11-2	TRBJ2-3	CASSLDIRTDTQYF	TGTGCCAGCAGCTTGGACATACGCACAGATACGCAGTATTTT
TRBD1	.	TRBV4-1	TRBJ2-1	CASSPSDRVREQFF	TGCGCCAGCAGCCCATCGGACAGGGTAAGGGAGCAGTTCTTC
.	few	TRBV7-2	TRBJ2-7	CASSPSGTTYEQYF	TGTGCCAGCAGCCCCTCCGGGACAACCTACGAGCAGTACTTC
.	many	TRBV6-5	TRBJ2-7	CASSDPGGRVYEQYF	TGTGCCAGCAGTGACCCCGGCGGCAGGGTCTACGAGCAGTACTTC
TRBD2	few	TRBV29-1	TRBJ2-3	CTLADGTDTQYF	TGCACACTAGCGGACGGCACAGATACGCAGTATTTT
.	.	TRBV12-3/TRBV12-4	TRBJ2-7	CASARGPTYEQYF	TGTGCCAGCGCGCGGGGGCCCACGTACGAGCAGTACTTC
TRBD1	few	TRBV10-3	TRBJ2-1	CAIGQGQVLSYNEQFF	TGTGCCATCGGACAGGGACAGGTCTTATCCTACAATGAGCAGTTCTTC
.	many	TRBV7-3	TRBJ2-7	CASSLSESYEQYF	TGTGCCAGCAGCTTATCGGAGAGCTACGAGCAGTACTTC
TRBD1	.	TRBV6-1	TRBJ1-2	CASSGDRGQRGYTF	TGTGCCAGCAGTGGGGACAGGGGGCAAAGGGGCTACACCTTC
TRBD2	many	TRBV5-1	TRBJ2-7	CASRGGLAGGTYEQYF	TGCGCCAGCAGAGGTGGGTTAGCGGGAGGGACCTACGAGCAGTACTTC
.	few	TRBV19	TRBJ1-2	CASSGMSVAGYTF	TGTGCCAGTAGCGGTATGTCGGTGGCTGGCTACACCTTC
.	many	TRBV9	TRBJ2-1	CASKGVQSGEQFF	TGTGCCAGCAAAGGGGTTCAATCCGGTGAGCAGTTCTTC
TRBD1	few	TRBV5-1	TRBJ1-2	CASSWTGNECTF	TGCGCCAGCAGCTGGACAGGGAATGAGTGCACCTTC
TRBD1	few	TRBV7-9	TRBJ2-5	CASSFYRGKETQYF	TGTGCCAGCAGCTTCTACAGGGGGAAAGAGACCCAGTACTTC